This T cell receptor beta chain was sequenced during a study of spatial heterogeneity in lung cancer. The wider study: Researchers sequenced follow-up PBMC samples if they had them, and these came a median of approximately 22 months after resection.

TCRdb fed the 5' RACE reads into MiXCR, producing one record per CDR3 protein. The repertoire includes about 110,000 distinct CDR3 sequences, roughly 10% of them detected once, and 20% to 30% sits in the top ten. Documented time point: blood at routine non-recurrence follow-up after resection. The CDR3 contains 14 residues. The ends were cut back, 3 bases at V and 2 bases at J, with 10 bases in the middle. In this sample, this clonotype turned up a few times. V and J are TRBV12-3 or TRBV12-4 and TRBJ2-5; perhaps TRBD1 as D (6 bases). The sequences come from PBMCs, collected at follow-up. The sequence was obtained from a female donor with early-stage non-small cell lung cancer. In DNA, the CDR3 is TGTGCCAGCAGTTTCCAGGGGCTGCAAGAGACCCAGTACTTC. Protein product: CASSFQGLQETQYF.